This T cell receptor beta chain was recorded in a study of prognosis after radiotherapy for stage I lung cancer. Notes on the study in general: Unique TCR clone counts were lower following stereotactic body radiation therapy (median 10,088 versus 6,861).

This CDR3 region has 13 residues. V lost 3 bases and J 6 bases, leaving 9 bases between the germline ends. Germline V lookup: CDR1 SGHRS, CDR2 YFSETQ. This clonotype was detected ten times or more. Its antigen is not identified. CDR3 of TCR beta was amplified from genomic DNA via a two-round multiplex PCR. TRBV and TRBJ genes each had their own specific primers in first-round PCR. TCRdb called the multiplex PCR reads again in MiXCR, with one record for every CDR3 protein. The sample lists roughly 25,000 distinct CDR3 sequences, around 32% occurring once. This chain links TRBV5-1 with TRBJ2-2; D gene uncertain. This TCR derives from a donor aged 50 or older with non-small cell lung cancer. The starting material was PBMCs, obtained before or after stereotactic body radiation therapy (not recorded which). In nucleotides, the CDR3 is TGCGCCAGCAGCTCCTACTTGCCCGGGGAGCTGTTTTTT. It yields the protein CASSSYLPGELFF.